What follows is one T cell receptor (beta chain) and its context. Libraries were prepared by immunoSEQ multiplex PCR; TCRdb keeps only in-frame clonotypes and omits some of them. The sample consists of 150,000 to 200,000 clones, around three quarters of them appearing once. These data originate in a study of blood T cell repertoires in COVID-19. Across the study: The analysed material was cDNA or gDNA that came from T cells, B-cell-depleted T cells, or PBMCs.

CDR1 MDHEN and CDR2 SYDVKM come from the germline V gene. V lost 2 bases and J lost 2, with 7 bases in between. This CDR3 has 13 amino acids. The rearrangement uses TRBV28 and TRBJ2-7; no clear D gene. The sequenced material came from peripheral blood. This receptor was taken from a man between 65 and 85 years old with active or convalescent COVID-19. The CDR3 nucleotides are TGTGCCAGCAGTTTACAGAATCCCTACGAGCAGTACTTC. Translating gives CASSLQNPYEQYF.